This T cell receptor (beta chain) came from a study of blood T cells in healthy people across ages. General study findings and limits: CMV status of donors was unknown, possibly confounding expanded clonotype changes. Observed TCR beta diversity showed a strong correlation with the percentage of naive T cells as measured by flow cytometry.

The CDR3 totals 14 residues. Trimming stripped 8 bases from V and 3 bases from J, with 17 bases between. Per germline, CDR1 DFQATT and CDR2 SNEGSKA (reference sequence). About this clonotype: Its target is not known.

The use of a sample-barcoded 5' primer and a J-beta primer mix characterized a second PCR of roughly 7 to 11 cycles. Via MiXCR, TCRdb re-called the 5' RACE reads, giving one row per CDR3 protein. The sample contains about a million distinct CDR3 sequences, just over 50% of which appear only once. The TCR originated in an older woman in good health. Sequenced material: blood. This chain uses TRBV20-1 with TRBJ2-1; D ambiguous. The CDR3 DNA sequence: TGCAGTTCTCGACCGCGAGGATACTACAATGAGCAGTTCTTC. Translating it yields CSSRPRGYYNEQFF.